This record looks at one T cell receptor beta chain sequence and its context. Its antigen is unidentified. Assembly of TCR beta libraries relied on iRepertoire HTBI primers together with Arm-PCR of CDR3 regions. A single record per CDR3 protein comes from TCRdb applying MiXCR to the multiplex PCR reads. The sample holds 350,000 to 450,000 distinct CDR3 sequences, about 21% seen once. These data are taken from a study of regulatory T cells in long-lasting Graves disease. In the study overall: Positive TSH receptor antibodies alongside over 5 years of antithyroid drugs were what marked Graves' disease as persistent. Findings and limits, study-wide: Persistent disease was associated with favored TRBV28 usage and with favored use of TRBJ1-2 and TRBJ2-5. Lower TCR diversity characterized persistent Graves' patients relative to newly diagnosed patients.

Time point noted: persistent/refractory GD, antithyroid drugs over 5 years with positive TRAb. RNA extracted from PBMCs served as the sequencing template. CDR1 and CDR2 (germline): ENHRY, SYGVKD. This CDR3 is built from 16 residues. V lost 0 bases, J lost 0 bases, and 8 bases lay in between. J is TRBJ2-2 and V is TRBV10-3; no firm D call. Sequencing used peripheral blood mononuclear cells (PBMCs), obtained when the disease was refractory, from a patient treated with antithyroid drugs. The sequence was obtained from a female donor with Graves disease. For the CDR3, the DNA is TGTGCCATCAGTGAGTCTGCCCGGACGAACACCGGGGAGCTGTTTTTT. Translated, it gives CAISESARTNTGELFF.